These 32 T cell receptor beta chains were all obtained from the same sample, sequenced in a study of cytomegalovirus exposure and HLA in healthy donors. The study ran its PCR with 60 Vbeta and 13 Jbeta primers. The assay was immunoSEQ multiplex PCR, and TCRdb's table has in-frame clones only and misses some. The table for this sample gives 40,000 to 50,000 clones. Sequencing was performed on PBMCs. The source is a man aged 30 to 45 in good health and CMV-seronegative.

The V and J genes are TRBV19 and TRBJ2-1, with a possible D match to TRBD1 (7 bases). The CDR3 length is 15 residues. The V gene lost 3 bases and the J gene lost 5 bases, with 14 bases spanning the gap. From germline, CDR1 is LNHDA and CDR2 SQIVND (reference sequence). The CDR3 spells CASSMSRGVDNEQFF. The CDR3 bases are TGTGCCAGTAGTATGAGCAGGGGGGTCGACAATGAGCAGTTCTTC.

The CDR3 DNA sequence: TGTGCCTATGGAGGAACTAATGAAAAACTGTTTTTT. Its protein is CAYGGTNEKLFF. The J gene is TRBJ1-4, the V gene TRBV30; unclear D gene. This CDR3 is 12 amino acids long. The V end was cut by 7 bases, the J end by 1 base, with 7 bases between. CDR1 and CDR2 (germline): GTSNPN, SVGIG (reference sequence).

The chain employs TRBV15 and TRBJ1-2; maybe TRBD1 (5 bases). Looked up from germline, CDR1 is LNHNV and CDR2 is YYDKDF (reference sequence). This CDR3 region has 16 residues. The germline V and J ends were trimmed by 0 bases and 8 bases, with 19 bases remaining between them. The CDR3: CATSRDFKGREAGYTF. The DNA for the CDR3 is TGTGCCACCAGCAGAGATTTTAAGGGCAGGGAGGCGGGCTACACCTTC.

This rearrangement joins TRBV4-3 to TRBJ1-1; D is undetermined. The CDR3 contains 13 residues. The germline V and J ends were trimmed by 2 bases and 1 base, with 5 bases remaining between them. CDR1 LGHNA and CDR2 YSLEER come from the germline V gene. The CDR3 is CASSQLANTEAFF. In DNA form, the CDR3 reads TGCGCCAGCAGCCAATTAGCGAACACTGAAGCTTTCTTT.

The chain joins TRBV4-1 to TRBJ2-7, with 7 bases fitting TRBD2. Unmatched junction bases numbered 5, after V lost 4 bases and J lost 2 bases. Germline V lookup: CDR1 MGHRA, CDR2 YSYEKL. There are 14 residues in the CDR3. The CDR3 loop reads CASSPSAGAYEQYF. In DNA, the CDR3 is TGCGCCAGCAGCCCCTCCGCGGGGGCCTACGAGCAGTACTTC.

The chain joins TRBV9 to TRBJ1-1; 7 nucleotides agree with TRBD1. From germline, CDR1 is SGDLS and CDR2 YYNGEE. The CDR3 extends over 17 amino acids. Trimming cost V 4 bases and J 1 base; bases outside gene matches: 13. In nucleotides, the CDR3 is TGTGCCAGCAGCCCTCGGGACAGACTTTTACCGAACACTGAAGCTTTCTTT. The encoded protein is CASSPRDRLLPNTEAFF. Full variable domain (remainder filled in from reference TRBV9 and TRBJ1-1): DSGVTQTPKHLITATGQRVTLRCSPRSGDLSVYWYQQSLDQGLQFLIQYYNGEERAKGNILERFSAQQFPDLHSELNLSSLELGDSALYFCASSPRDRLLPNTEAFFGQGTRLTVV.

The chain carries TRBV19 and TRBJ1-1, with a weak D call TRBD1 (5 bases). The CDR3 totals 13 residues. Germline CDR1 is LNHDA and CDR2 is SQIVND (reference sequence). Trimming shortened V by 3 bases and J by 4 bases, and 9 bases separated the two germline ends. The CDR3 DNA reads TGTGCCAGTAGTATCTTAAGGGGCACTGAAGCTTTCTTT. Its protein product is CASSILRGTEAFF.

This rearrangement joins TRBV5-1 to TRBJ1-1; no firm D call. The ends were cut back, 5 bases at V and 4 bases at J, with 12 bases in the middle. Looked up from germline, CDR1 is SGHRS and CDR2 is YFSETQ. CDR3 length: 13 residues. The DNA of the CDR3 is TGCGCCAGCAGGGAGGCTACTCCCACTGAAGCTTTCTTT. Protein sequence: CASREATPTEAFF.

The V call is TRBV5-1, the J call TRBJ2-7; 10 bases are a match to TRBD1. CDR3 size: 15 residues. Losses at the gene ends were 5 bases for V and 4 bases for J; bases not matched to a gene: 9. Germline values: CDR1 SGHRS, CDR2 YFSETQ. In DNA, the CDR3 is TGCGCCAGCAGTTTCCACGGGACAGGGGCGTACGAGCAGTACTTC. As protein: CASSFHGTGAYEQYF.

The chain carries TRBV4-3 and TRBJ1-6, with TRBD1 as a possible D gene (6 bases). Germline V lookup: CDR1 LGHNA, CDR2 YSLEER. V was shortened by 1 base and J by 14 bases, with 21 bases between the two germline ends. This CDR3 is 16 amino acids long. CDR3 residues: CASSQVPQTTGFTLHF. The DNA of the CDR3 is TGCGCCAGCAGCCAAGTCCCCCAGACTACAGGGTTCACCCTCCACTTT.

V usage is TRBV4-2 and J usage is TRBJ2-7; TRBD2 agrees at 9 bases. The germline CDR1 and CDR2 sequences are LGHNA and YNFKEQ. The CDR3 has 14 amino acids. With 3 bases clipped from V and 2 bases from J, the junction kept 2 bases outside the gene matches. The CDR3 here is CASSQREGTYEQYF. CDR3 nucleotides: TGTGCCAGCAGCCAGCGGGAGGGGACCTACGAGCAGTACTTC.

The chain links TRBV30 to TRBJ2-1, with D possibly being TRBD1 (5 bases). Per the germline V gene, CDR1 is GTSNPN and CDR2 is SVGIG (reference sequence). The CDR3 is 14 amino acids. V was pared by 0 bases and J by 6 bases, with 12 bases between. CDR3 nucleotides: TGTGCCTGGAGTGTACCTAACAGGATCAATGAGCAGTTCTTC. The encoded protein is CAWSVPNRINEQFF.

This chain connects TRBV4-3 to TRBJ1-2; 7 bases are a match to TRBD1. This CDR3 has 15 residues. Trimming removed 2 bases from V and 0 bases from J; junction bases left unmatched: 3. Germline V gives CDR1 LGHNA, CDR2 YSLEER. The CDR3 DNA reads as TGCGCCAGCAGCCAACTTCAGGGGGCTAACTATGGCTACACCTTC. This sequence encodes CASSQLQGANYGYTF.

The J gene is TRBJ1-1, the V gene TRBV30, with 8 bases aligning to TRBD1. This CDR3 has 17 amino acids. V shed 4 bases, J shed 0 bases, and the junction held 13 bases outside the gene matches. Germline CDR1 is GTSNPN and CDR2 is SVGIG (reference sequence). The CDR3 nucleotides are TGTGCCTGGATAAATGAGGGACAGGTGACCATGAACACTGAAGCTTTCTTT. Translating gives CAWINEGQVTMNTEAFF.

The chain joins TRBV6-1 to TRBJ2-3; 11 nucleotides align to TRBD2. V lost 4 bases to trimming and J lost 5 bases; unmatched junction nucleotides: 5. CDR3 length: 15 residues. Germline assignment: CDR1 MNHNS and CDR2 SASEGT. CDR3 DNA: TGTGCCAGCAGTGTACTAGCGGGAGTCGGAGATACGCAGTATTTT. This codes for CASSVLAGVGDTQYF.

This rearrangement joins TRBV4-3 to TRBJ1-3, with D possibly TRBD1 on 6 matching bases. The CDR3 runs 14 residues. V gave up 2 bases and J gave up 4 bases, with 9 bases separating them. Germline CDR1 and CDR2: LGHNA and YSLEER. CDR3: CASSQTTGGNTIYF. The CDR3 DNA reads TGCGCCAGCAGCCAAACCACAGGGGGAAACACCATATATTTT.

The chain uses TRBV27 and TRBJ1-6, with D possibly matching TRBD1 (5 bases). Germline V gene sequence: CDR1 MNHEY, CDR2 SMNVEV (reference sequence). The CDR3 is 12 amino acids. V gave up 1 base and J gave up 14 bases, with 9 bases separating them. The CDR3 loop reads CASSLLTGALHF. The CDR3, as DNA: TGTGCCAGCAGTTTATTAACGGGGGCCCTCCACTTT.

The chain links TRBV9 to TRBJ2-3, with 10 bases matching TRBD2. CDR1 SGDLS and CDR2 YYNGEE come from the germline V gene. This CDR3 comprises 16 residues. V shed 4 bases and J 2 bases; nucleotides not matched to a gene: 7. CDR3: CASSPGLAELTDTQYF. The CDR3 coding sequence is TGTGCCAGCAGCCCAGGACTAGCGGAGCTCACAGATACGCAGTATTTT.

The chain is built from TRBV25-1 and TRBJ2-1; 10 nucleotides match TRBD1. V shed 6 bases and J 6 bases; nucleotides not matched to a gene: 8. In germline, CDR1 is MGHDK, CDR2 SYGVNS. The CDR3 covers 15 residues. The CDR3 sequence: CASRRQGADLNEQFF. CDR3 nucleotides: TGTGCCAGCAGAAGACAGGGGGCCGACCTCAATGAGCAGTTCTTC.

This chain connects TRBV4-1 to TRBJ2-1, with 10 nucleotides matching TRBD1. This CDR3 has 16 amino acids. The V segment lost 0 bases and the J segment 8 bases; nucleotides outside the gene matches: 7. CDR1 and CDR2 (germline): MGHRA, YSYEKL. This chain's CDR3 is CASSQEGTGVRDEQFF. DNA of the CDR3: TGCGCCAGCAGCCAAGAGGGGACAGGGGTCCGCGATGAGCAGTTCTTC.

V is TRBV18 and J is TRBJ2-4, with D perhaps matching TRBD1 (6 bases). The CDR3 has 12 residues. Germline CDR1 and CDR2: KGHSH and LQKENI. Between the trimmed V and J ends, which lost 6 bases and 10 bases, there was a span of 13 bases. The CDR3 DNA sequence: TGTGCCAGCTCCCTCCTGGACAGAATTCAGTACTTC. Its protein product is CASSLLDRIQYF.

The genes are TRBV12-2 and TRBJ2-7; the table names TRBD2, a call not compared with the DNA. TRBV12-2 is a known pseudogene. The length of the CDR3 is 19 residues. CDR3 nucleotide sequence: TGTGCAAGTCGCTTAGCGTTTGAGACTAGCGGATTTAGCTCCTACGAGCAGTACTTC. Translated, it gives CASRLAFETSGFSSYEQYF.

The rearrangement links TRBV11-2 to TRBJ1-5, with D hard to call. The V end was cut by 1 base, the J end by 0 bases, with 10 bases between. Germline CDR1 SGHAT, CDR2 FQNNGV. This CDR3 has 16 amino acids. The DNA of the CDR3 is TGTGCCAGCAGCTTAGTGGGCACCTATAGCAATCAGCCCCAGCATTTT. Translating it yields CASSLVGTYSNQPQHF.

The CDR3 spells CASSVGGTVSSGNTIYF. CDR3 nucleotide sequence: TGTGCCAGCAGCGTTGGAGGGACAGTCTCCTCTGGAAACACCATATATTTT. The chain has TRBV9 and TRBJ1-3; 7 positions match TRBD1. Unmatched junction bases numbered 8, after V lost 2 bases and J lost 0 bases. Germline values: CDR1 SGDLS, CDR2 YYNGEE. The CDR3 has 17 residues.

V and J are TRBV7-9 and TRBJ1-1; TRBD1 aligns across 7 bases. V was clipped by 5 bases and J by 4 bases; unmatched bases: 4. The CDR3 is 13 amino acids. Germline V lookup: CDR1 SEHNR, CDR2 FQNEAQ (reference sequence). CDR3 amino acids: CASSLPGGTEAFF. The CDR3 nucleotides read TGTGCCAGCAGCCTTCCAGGGGGCACTGAAGCTTTCTTT.

V and J are TRBV6-1 and TRBJ1-1; D remains ambiguous. The V end was cut by 5 bases, the J end by 1 base, with 8 bases between. Germline V lookup: CDR1 MNHNS, CDR2 SASEGT. This CDR3 region has 13 residues. As DNA, the CDR3 is TGTGCCAGCAGTAAATCAGGGAACACTGAAGCTTTCTTT. This gives the protein CASSKSGNTEAFF.

This chain connects TRBV7-9 to TRBJ2-3, with no clear D. Germline V gene data show CDR1 as SEHNR and CDR2 as FQNEAQ (reference sequence). The CDR3 length is 15 residues. V was pared by 6 bases and J by 0 bases, with 13 bases between. CDR3 loop: CASRPIPSSTDTQYF. For the CDR3, the DNA is TGTGCCAGCAGACCTATACCCTCTAGCACAGATACGCAGTATTTT.

Points on this clone: Different DNA sequences within this sample yield the same CDR3. V is TRBV29-1 and J is TRBJ2-7; perhaps TRBD1 as D (7 bases). The length of the CDR3 is 12 residues. The germline gives CDR1 SQVTM, CDR2 ANQGSEA. The germline V and J ends were trimmed by 4 bases and 4 bases, with 11 bases remaining between them. The CDR3 here is CSVVAGGYEQYF. In DNA form, the CDR3 reads TGCAGCGTTGTAGCAGGGGGGTACGAGCAGTACTTC.

The rearrangement links TRBV7-2 to TRBJ1-1; maybe TRBD1 (6 bases). The V gene lost 2 bases and the J gene lost 2 bases, with 9 bases spanning the gap. Germline assignment: CDR1 SGHTA and CDR2 FQGNSA. The CDR3 totals 14 residues. The CDR3 loop reads CASSLSGTNTEAFF. As DNA, the CDR3 is TGTGCCAGCAGCTTATCAGGGACAAACACTGAAGCTTTCTTT.

As to this clone: This likely comes from a read error, as the CDR3 has no conserved phenylalanine or tryptophan at its end. The DNA is left out, because the CDR3 cannot be placed on it with certainty; the CDR3 is given as TCRdb lists it. J is TRBJ2-7 and V is TRBV6-1; the table's D call TRBD2 went unverified against the DNA. The CDR3 numbers 10 amino acids, ends counted. CDR1 and CDR2 from the germline V gene are MNHNS and SASEGT. This chain's CDR3 is CASSERKEET.

The rearrangement uses TRBV10-3 and TRBJ1-2, with a weak D call TRBD1 (5 bases). This CDR3 is built from 16 residues. Germline V CDR1 and CDR2: ENHRY, SYGVKD. The germline V and J ends were trimmed by 0 bases and 0 bases, with 11 bases remaining between them. Here the CDR3 DNA reads TGTGCCATCAGTGAGTCGTCAGGGATCACTAACTATGGCTACACCTTC. Translation: CAISESSGITNYGYTF.

The chain links TRBV5-4 to TRBJ2-1, with 7 bases that match TRBD1. This CDR3 comprises 13 residues. Germline V gene lookup returns CDR1 SGHNT and CDR2 YYREEE (reference sequence). Trimming took 3 bases from V and 13 from J; bases not matched to a gene: 10. The CDR3 bases are TGTGCCAGCAGCTCATACAGGGGCCCGTACCAGTTCTTC. Translation: CASSSYRGPYQFF. The variable domain in full, with the rest retrieved from reference TRBV5-4 and TRBJ2-1, is ETGVTQSPTHLIKTRGQQVTLRCSSQSGHNTVSWYQQALGQGPQFIFQYYREEENGRGNFPPRFSGLQFPNYSSELNVNALELDDSALYLCASSSYRGPYQFFGPGTRLTVL.